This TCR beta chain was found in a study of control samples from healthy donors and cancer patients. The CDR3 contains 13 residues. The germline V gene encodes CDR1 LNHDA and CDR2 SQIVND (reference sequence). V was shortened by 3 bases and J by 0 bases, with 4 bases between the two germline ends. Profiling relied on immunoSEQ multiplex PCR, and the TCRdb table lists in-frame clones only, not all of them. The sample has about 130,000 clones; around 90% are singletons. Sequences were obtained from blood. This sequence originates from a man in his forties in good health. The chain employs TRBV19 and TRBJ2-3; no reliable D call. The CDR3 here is CASSMYSTDTQYF. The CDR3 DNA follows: TGTGCCAGTAGTATGTACAGCACAGATACGCAGTATTTT.